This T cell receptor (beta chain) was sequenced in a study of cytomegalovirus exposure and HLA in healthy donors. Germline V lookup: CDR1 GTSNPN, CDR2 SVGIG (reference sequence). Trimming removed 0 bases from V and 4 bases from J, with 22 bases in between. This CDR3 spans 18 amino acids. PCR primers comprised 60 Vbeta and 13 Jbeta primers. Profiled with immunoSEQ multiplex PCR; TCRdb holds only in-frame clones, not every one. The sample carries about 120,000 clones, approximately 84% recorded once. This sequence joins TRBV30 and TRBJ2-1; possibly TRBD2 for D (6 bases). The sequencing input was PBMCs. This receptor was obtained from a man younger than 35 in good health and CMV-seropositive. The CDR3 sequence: CAWSVLYRGGGKYNEQFF. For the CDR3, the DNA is TGTGCCTGGAGTGTACTGTATAGGGGAGGCGGGAAGTACAATGAGCAGTTCTTC.